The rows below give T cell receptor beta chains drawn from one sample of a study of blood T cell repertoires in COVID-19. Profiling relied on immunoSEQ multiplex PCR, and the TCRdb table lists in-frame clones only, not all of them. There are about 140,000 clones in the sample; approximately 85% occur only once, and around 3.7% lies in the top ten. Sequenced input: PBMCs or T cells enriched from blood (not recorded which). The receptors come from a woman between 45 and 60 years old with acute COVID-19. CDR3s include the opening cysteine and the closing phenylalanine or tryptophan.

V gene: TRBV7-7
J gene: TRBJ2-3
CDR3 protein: CASSLGLAPTDTQYF

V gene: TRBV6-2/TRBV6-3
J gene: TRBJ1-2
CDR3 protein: CASSYPDGYTF

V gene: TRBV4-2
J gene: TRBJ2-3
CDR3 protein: CASSQGTSGSADTQYF

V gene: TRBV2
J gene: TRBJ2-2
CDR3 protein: CASSAPGTDPRSTGELFF

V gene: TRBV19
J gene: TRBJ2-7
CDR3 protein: CASRQTSGSSYEQYF

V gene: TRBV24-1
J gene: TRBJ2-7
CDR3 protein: CATSGGNPHEQYF

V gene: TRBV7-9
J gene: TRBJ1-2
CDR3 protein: CASSLAGAGVEDYGYTF

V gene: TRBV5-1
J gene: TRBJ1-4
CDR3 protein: CASSRGENSATNEKLFF

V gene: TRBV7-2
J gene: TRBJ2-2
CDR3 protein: CASSPSITNTGELFF

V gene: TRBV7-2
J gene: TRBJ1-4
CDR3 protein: CASSSGGLNEKLFF

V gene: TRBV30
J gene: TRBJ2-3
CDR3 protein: CASAQGITDTQYF

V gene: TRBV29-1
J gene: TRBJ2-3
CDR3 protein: CSVEISGRGTDTQYF

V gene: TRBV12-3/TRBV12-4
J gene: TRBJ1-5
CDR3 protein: CASSFSSHQPQHF

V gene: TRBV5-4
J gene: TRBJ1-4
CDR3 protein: CASSSGQTQTNEKLFF

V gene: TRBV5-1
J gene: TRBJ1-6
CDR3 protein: CASSLDGMNSPLHF

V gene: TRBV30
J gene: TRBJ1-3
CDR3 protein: CAWSPHGNTIYF

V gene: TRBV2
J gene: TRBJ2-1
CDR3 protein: CASMTGSGIGNEQFF

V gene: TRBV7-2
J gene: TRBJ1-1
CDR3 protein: CASSPMTGGIAEAFF

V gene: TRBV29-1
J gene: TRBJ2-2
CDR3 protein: CSVGGAGGPDGELFF

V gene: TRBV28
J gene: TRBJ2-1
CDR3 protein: CASSPLAGGGGEQFF

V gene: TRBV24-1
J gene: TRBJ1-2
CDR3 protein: CATSDELYGYGYTF

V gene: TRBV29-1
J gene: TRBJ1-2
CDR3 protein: CSVEGGRLYGYTF

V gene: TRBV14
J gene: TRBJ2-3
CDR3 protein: CASSRSGRADTQYF

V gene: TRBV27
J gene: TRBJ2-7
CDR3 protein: CASGQVIGQYF

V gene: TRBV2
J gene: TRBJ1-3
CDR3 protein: CASSETARLSGNTIYF

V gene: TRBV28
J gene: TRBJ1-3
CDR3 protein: CASSLRVEGVENTIYF

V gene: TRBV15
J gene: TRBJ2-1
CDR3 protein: CATSRGTSGRNEQFF

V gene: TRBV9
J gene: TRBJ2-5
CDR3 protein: CASSVGDGGLETQYF

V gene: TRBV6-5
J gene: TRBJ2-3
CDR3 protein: CASSPRSGGTDTQYF

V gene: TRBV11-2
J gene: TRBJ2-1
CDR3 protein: CASSRTGLVGVRGDNEQFF

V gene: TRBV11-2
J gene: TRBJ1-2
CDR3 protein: CASSGRAYGYTF

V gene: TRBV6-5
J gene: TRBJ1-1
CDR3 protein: CASSPRTGKDTEAFF

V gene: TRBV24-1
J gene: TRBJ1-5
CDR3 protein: CATSDSAIRPQHF

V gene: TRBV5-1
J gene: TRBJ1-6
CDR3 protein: CASSLVWTGGSYNSPLHF

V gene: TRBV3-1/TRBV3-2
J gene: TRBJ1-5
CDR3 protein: CASSPGQVSQPQHF

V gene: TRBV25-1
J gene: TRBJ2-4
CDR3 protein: CASSDRGLGNIQYF

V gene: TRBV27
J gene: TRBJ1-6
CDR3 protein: CASSYQGTASPLHF

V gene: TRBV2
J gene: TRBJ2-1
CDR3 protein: CASSQDSNNEQFF

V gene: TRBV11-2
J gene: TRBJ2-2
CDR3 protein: CASSWAGTLLTGELFF

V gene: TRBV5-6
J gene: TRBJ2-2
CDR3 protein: CASSLTSRNTGELFF

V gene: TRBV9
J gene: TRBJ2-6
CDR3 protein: CASENPGANVLTF

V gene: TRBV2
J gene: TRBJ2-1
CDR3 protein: CASGVGPGVPHNEQFF

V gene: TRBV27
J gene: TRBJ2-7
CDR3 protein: CASRDRKITYEQYF

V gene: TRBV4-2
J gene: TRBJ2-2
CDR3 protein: CASSQDLGTSGRAGELFF

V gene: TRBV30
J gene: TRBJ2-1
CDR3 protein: CAWRPRGLAGAGEQFF

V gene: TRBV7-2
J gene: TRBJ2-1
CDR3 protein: CASSFQGLLYNEQFF

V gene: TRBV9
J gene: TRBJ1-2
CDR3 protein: CASSATEIYGYTF

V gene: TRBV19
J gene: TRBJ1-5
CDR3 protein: CASSRDRGGGTQHF

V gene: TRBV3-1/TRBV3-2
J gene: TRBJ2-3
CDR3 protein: CASSRSGRGGPDTQYF

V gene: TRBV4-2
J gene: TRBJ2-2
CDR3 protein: CASSQELAGGRTGELFF

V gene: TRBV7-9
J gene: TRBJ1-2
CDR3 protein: CASSSRQVNGYTF

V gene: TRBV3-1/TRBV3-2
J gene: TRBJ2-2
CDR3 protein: CASGRGRAGELFF

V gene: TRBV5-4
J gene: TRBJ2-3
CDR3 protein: CASSSGLAGSTDTQYF

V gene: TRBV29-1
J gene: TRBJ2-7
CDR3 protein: CSVEGAENPYEQYF